The next 20 T cell receptor beta chains were all read from a single sample in a study of cytomegalovirus exposure and HLA in healthy donors. Primers included in the PCR were 60 Vbeta and 13 Jbeta primers. The table came from immunoSEQ multiplex PCR; TCRdb's copy has only in-frame clones and leaves some out. This table has approximately 220,000 clones, around 80% appearing once. Material: PBMCs. Every receptor here comes from a man in his late teens or twenties in good health and CMV-seronegative.

The rearrangement joins TRBV10-1 to TRBJ2-1; TRBD2 might be the D (6 bases). The CDR3 totals 16 residues. V was clipped by 3 bases and J by 1 base, with 13 bases between them. The germline CDR1 and CDR2 sequences are WNHNN and SYGVQD (reference sequence). The CDR3 spells CASSDPAGQSYNEQFF. The CDR3 coding sequence is TGCGCCAGCAGTGACCCAGCGGGCCAATCCTACAATGAGCAGTTCTTC.

The chain uses TRBV7-8 and TRBJ1-2, with 8 bases aligning to TRBD1. In germline, CDR1 is SGHVS, CDR2 FQNEAQ. J lost 5 bases, V lost 5 bases, and 4 bases had no gene match. The CDR3 loop spans 13 amino acids. CDR3 bases: TGTGCCAGCAGCCCAGACAGGGGATATGGCTACACCTTC. Its translation is CASSPDRGYGYTF.

J is TRBJ1-1 and V is TRBV18; D gene uncertain. The germline gives CDR1 KGHSH, CDR2 LQKENI. The CDR3 runs to 12 residues. V lost 1 base and J lost 8, with 8 bases in between. The DNA for the CDR3 is TGTGCCAGCTCACCACTTCAGGCGGAAGCTTTCTTT. This translates into CASSPLQAEAFF.

The V gene is TRBV11-2, the J gene TRBJ2-5; 9 positions match TRBD2. V shed 8 bases, J shed 1 base, and the junction held 11 bases outside the gene matches. CDR3 length: 16 amino acids. The germline V gene encodes CDR1 SGHAT and CDR2 FQNNGV. CDR3 DNA: TGTGCCAGCTCCCTCCGGGGCGGGAGGGGCCAAGAGACCCAGTACTTC. Translating it yields CASSLRGGRGQETQYF.

The rearrangement uses TRBV27 and TRBJ1-6; 8 bases are a match to TRBD1. The length of the CDR3 is 17 residues. V was pared by 0 bases and J by 7 bases, with 8 bases of the junction left unmatched. Germline V gene data show CDR1 as MNHEY and CDR2 as SMNVEV (reference sequence). CDR3 coding DNA: TGTGCCAGCAGTTTATCCGGACAGGGTATACTCAATTCACCCCTCCACTTT. It codes for CASSLSGQGILNSPLHF.

J is TRBJ2-5 and V is TRBV28; 7 bases match TRBD1. With V trimmed by 6 bases and J by 1 base, 8 bases remained unmatched. In germline, CDR1 is MDHEN, CDR2 SYDVKM. The CDR3 is made up of 15 amino acids. The CDR3 spells CASRASQGPQETQYF. The DNA for the CDR3 is TGTGCCAGCAGAGCCTCACAGGGGCCCCAAGAGACCCAGTACTTC.

The rearrangement uses TRBV30 and TRBJ1-6; 7 nucleotides line up with TRBD1. Looked up from germline, CDR1 is GTSNPN and CDR2 is SVGIG (reference sequence). This CDR3 has 14 amino acids. The ends lost 0 bases at V and 8 bases at J; junction bases unmatched: 4. The DNA of the CDR3 is TGTGCCTGGAGTGTAGGGACAGTGGATTCACCCCTCCACTTT. It codes for CAWSVGTVDSPLHF.

The chain has TRBV11-2 and TRBJ1-2, with D perhaps matching TRBD1 (6 bases). CDR1 is SGHAT, CDR2 FQNNGV, per germline. V dropped 1 base and J dropped 3 bases, with 6 bases sitting between them. The CDR3 runs 13 residues. The CDR3 sequence: CASSLAGDYGYTF. In DNA form, the CDR3 reads TGTGCCAGCAGCTTAGCAGGGGACTATGGCTACACCTTC. The variable domain in full, completed from reference TRBV11-2 and TRBJ1-2, reads EAGVAQSPRYKIIEKRQSVAFWCNPISGHATLYWYQQILGQGPKLLIQFQNNGVVDDSQLPKDRFSAERLKGVDSTLKIQPAKLEDSAVYLCASSLAGDYGYTFGSGTRLTVV.

This clone was observed a few times. V usage is TRBV2 and J usage is TRBJ2-7, with 8 bases fitting TRBD2. J gave up 7 bases and V 8 bases, and 10 bases lay outside the gene matches. CDR3 length equals 13 residues. Per germline, CDR1 SNHLY and CDR2 FYNNEI. The CDR3 coding sequence is TGTGCCAGCGGGAGACTAGCGTCGGGGGAGCAGTACTTC. Translated: CASGRLASGEQYF.

In DNA form, the CDR3 reads TGTGCCAGCAGCCCATCCCATTCAGGTGGGGCTTTCTTT. Its protein is CASSPSHSGGAFF. V is TRBV7-3 and J is TRBJ1-1, with unresolved D. The germline gives CDR1 SGHTA, CDR2 FQGTGA. The CDR3 has 13 amino acids. Trimming pared 5 bases from V and 11 bases from J, leaving 18 bases between.

The chain uses TRBV27 and TRBJ1-2; tentatively, D is TRBD1 (5 bases). The germline gives CDR1 MNHEY, CDR2 SMNVEV (reference sequence). V was shortened by 5 bases and J by 4 bases, with 11 bases between the two germline ends. The CDR3 consists of 13 residues. The CDR3 region is CASSEVGGYGYTF. CDR3 sequence (DNA): TGTGCCAGCAGTGAGGTGGGGGGCTATGGCTACACCTTC.

This clone was seen once. This CDR3 is CASSYKTSGSTDTQYF. The CDR3 nucleotides read TGTGCCAGCAGCTATAAGACTAGCGGGAGCACAGATACGCAGTATTTT. The gene calls are TRBV5-6 and TRBJ2-3, with 10 bases matching TRBD2. Germline lookup yields CDR1 SGHDT and CDR2 YYEEEE. CDR3 length: 16 residues. V was clipped by 3 bases and J by 0 bases; unmatched bases: 4.

The chain employs TRBV27 and TRBJ2-2; 10 bases are shared with TRBD1. The CDR3 has 15 residues. The germline V gene has CDR1 MNHEY and CDR2 SMNVEV (reference sequence). V was pared by 4 bases and J by 4 bases, with 3 bases of the junction left unmatched. Here the CDR3 DNA reads TGTGCCAGCAGTTACCGGGACAGGGGCACCGGGGAGCTGTTTTTT. It encodes CASSYRDRGTGELFF.

J is TRBJ1-1 and V is TRBV10-3; D is ambiguous. Trimming took 7 bases from V and 1 from J, leaving 16 bases between them. Germline loops: CDR1 ENHRY, CDR2 SYGVKD. CDR3 size: 15 residues. The CDR3 spells CAIMSPGPTNTEAFF. As DNA, the CDR3 is TGTGCCATCATGTCCCCGGGTCCAACGAACACTGAAGCTTTCTTT.

This chain links TRBV11-2 with TRBJ2-1, with TRBD1 matching over 8 bases. Trimming at V came to 3 bases and at J to 8 bases, leaving 3 bases not matched to a gene. The CDR3 length is 13 residues. Germline V gene data show CDR1 as SGHAT and CDR2 as FQNNGV. The CDR3 nucleotides read TGTGCCAGCAGCTTGGGACAGGCCGATGAGCAGTTCTTC. Amino acid sequence: CASSLGQADEQFF.

This clone was counted a single time. The chain is built from TRBV2 and TRBJ1-3; TRBD1 aligns across 9 bases. CDR1 and CDR2 from the germline V gene are SNHLY and FYNNEI. CDR3 size: 16 residues. Trimming took 6 bases from V and 3 from J; bases not matched to a gene: 9. CDR3 nucleotides: TGTGCCAGCAGACAAGGACAGGGGACCTTTGGAAACACCATATATTTT. This encodes CASRQGQGTFGNTIYF.

This chain connects TRBV5-1 to TRBJ2-6, with 8 bases aligning to TRBD1. The V segment lost 3 bases and the J segment 0 bases; nucleotides outside the gene matches: 2. Germline V gene sequence: CDR1 SGHRS, CDR2 YFSETQ. CDR3 size: 16 residues. The CDR3 spells CASSWDRSSGANVLTF. DNA of the CDR3: TGCGCCAGCAGCTGGGACAGGAGCTCTGGGGCCAACGTCCTGACTTTC.

The rearrangement links TRBV7-9 to TRBJ1-1; the match to TRBD1 covers 9 bases. CDR3 length: 17 amino acids. Losses at the gene ends were 5 bases for V and 4 bases for J; bases not matched to a gene: 14. In germline, CDR1 is SEHNR, CDR2 FQNEAQ (reference sequence). In DNA form, the CDR3 reads TGTGCCAGCAGCGTCACCGGGACAGGGTATAGTGGCACTGAAGCTTTCTTT. Its translation is CASSVTGTGYSGTEAFF.

This clone was counted between two and nine times. This sequence joins TRBV6-6 and TRBJ2-5; 12 bases are a match to TRBD1. CDR3 length: 16 residues. V shed 5 bases, J shed 5 bases, and the junction held 9 bases outside the gene matches. Germline lookup yields CDR1 MNHNY and CDR2 SVGAGI (reference sequence). The CDR3 protein is CASSTGTGGLGETQYF. CDR3 sequence (DNA): TGTGCCAGCAGTACCGGGACAGGGGGCTTGGGGGAGACCCAGTACTTC.

This CDR3 reads CASSLHSNQPQHF. DNA of the CDR3: TGTGCCAGCAGTTTACATAGCAATCAGCCCCAGCATTTT. J is TRBJ1-5 and V is TRBV27; D not certain. Germline loops: CDR1 MNHEY, CDR2 SMNVEV (reference sequence). V was shortened by 2 bases and J by 0 bases, with 2 bases between the two germline ends. The length of the CDR3 is 13 residues.